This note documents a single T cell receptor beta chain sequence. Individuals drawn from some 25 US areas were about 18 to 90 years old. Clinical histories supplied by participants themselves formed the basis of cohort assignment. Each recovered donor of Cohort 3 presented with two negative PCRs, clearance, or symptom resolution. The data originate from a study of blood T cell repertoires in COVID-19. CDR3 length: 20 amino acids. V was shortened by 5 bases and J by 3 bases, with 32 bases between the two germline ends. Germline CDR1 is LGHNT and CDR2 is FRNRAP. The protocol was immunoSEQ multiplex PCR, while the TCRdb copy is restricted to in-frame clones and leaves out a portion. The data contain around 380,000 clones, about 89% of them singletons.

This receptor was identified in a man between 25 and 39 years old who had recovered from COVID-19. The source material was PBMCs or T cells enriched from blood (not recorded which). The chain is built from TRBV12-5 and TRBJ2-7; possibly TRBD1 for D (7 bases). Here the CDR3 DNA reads TGTGCTAGTGGTGGGCGGCTAAGAGAAGAGGACAGGACTATACTCTACGAGCAGTACTTC. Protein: CASGGRLREEDRTILYEQYF.